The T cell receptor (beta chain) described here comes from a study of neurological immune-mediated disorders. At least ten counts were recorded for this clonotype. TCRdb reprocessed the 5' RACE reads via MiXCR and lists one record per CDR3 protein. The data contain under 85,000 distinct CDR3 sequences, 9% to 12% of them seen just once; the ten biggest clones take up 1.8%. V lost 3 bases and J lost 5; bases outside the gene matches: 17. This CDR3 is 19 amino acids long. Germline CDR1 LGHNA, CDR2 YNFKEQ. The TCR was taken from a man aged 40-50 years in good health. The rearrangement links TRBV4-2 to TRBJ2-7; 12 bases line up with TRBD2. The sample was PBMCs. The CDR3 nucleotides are TGTGCCAGCAGCCACTACGGGGGCGCTAGCGGGGGGGGGGCCCACGAGCAGTACTTC. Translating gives CASSHYGGASGGGAHEQYF.